This TCR beta chain was documented in a study of blood T cell repertoires in COVID-19. Study-level information: T cells, B-cell-depleted T cells, or PBMCs provided the cDNA or gDNA that served as material.

Trimming took 6 bases from V and 0 from J; bases not matched to a gene: 8. The CDR3 consists of 17 residues. Germline CDR1 MDHEN, CDR2 SYDVKM. Cohort 3 donors were reported recovered after two negative PCRs, clearance, or symptom resolution. TCRdb's copy holds only in-frame clones and misses some; the assay was immunoSEQ multiplex PCR. The sample records 110,000 to 150,000 clones, over 80% being singletons. V usage is TRBV28 and J usage is TRBJ1-1; 12 bases are shared with TRBD1. The clonotype was recovered from a woman in her thirties or forties who had recovered from COVID-19. Sequencing input: PBMCs or T cells enriched from blood (not recorded which). CDR3 sequence: CASSFGTGGGMNTEAFF. CDR3 coding DNA: TGTGCCAGCAGCTTCGGGACAGGGGGCGGTATGAACACTGAAGCTTTCTTT.